The 24 T cell receptor beta chains listed next were all sequenced from one sample in a study of long-term antiretroviral therapy in people with HIV. The run of the v3.0 immunoSEQ assay was at survey level. TCRdb keeps only in-frame clones here, not all; method: immunoSEQ multiplex PCR. Of tens of thousands of clones detected, about 80% appear once; the ten largest clones hold roughly 18%. Sequences were derived from unsorted PBMCs, sampled 0.5 years before starting antiretroviral therapy. The receptors were sampled from a man aged 40-55 years with HIV.

The CDR3 DNA sequence: TGTGCCAGCAGCTTGGCCGGGAGGGGAGACTCCTACGAGCAGTACTTC. This encodes CASSLAGRGDSYEQYF. This chain links TRBV5-6 with TRBJ2-7; 8 nucleotides align to TRBD2. J lost 0 bases, V lost 0 bases, and 5 bases had no gene match. Germline V gene data show CDR1 as SGHDT and CDR2 as YYEEEE. The CDR3 extends over 16 amino acids.

V and J are TRBV7-2 and TRBJ1-3; tentatively, D is TRBD1 (5 bases). Germline V gene lookup returns CDR1 SGHTA and CDR2 FQGNSA. V gave up 5 bases and J gave up 6 bases, with 20 bases separating them. This CDR3 contains 16 residues. The CDR3 DNA is TGTGCCAGCAGCCGCGACGGGGCAGGGCGGACAAACACCATATATTTT. Encoded protein: CASSRDGAGRTNTIYF.

This clone has a handful of counts. The chain combines TRBV7-2 with TRBJ1-6, with D perhaps matching TRBD1 (5 bases). The CDR3 is 15 residues long. Germline values: CDR1 SGHTA, CDR2 FQGNSA. With 2 bases removed from V and 7 bases from J, the gap between germline ends came to 12 bases. The CDR3 DNA reads as TGTGCCAGCAGCTTAAGGGGATTAGGGAATTCACCCCTCCACTTT. It translates to CASSLRGLGNSPLHF. The variable domain in full, with the rest retrieved from reference TRBV7-2 and TRBJ1-6, is GAGVSQSPSNKVTEKGKDVELRCDPISGHTALYWYRQSLGQGLEFLIYFQGNSAPDKSGLPSDRFSAERTGGSVSTLTIQRTQQEDSAVYLCASSLRGLGNSPLHFGNGTRLTVT.

The chain is built from TRBV19 and TRBJ1-2; D is possibly TRBD1 (5 bases). Germline CDR1 reads LNHDA; CDR2 reads SQIVND (reference sequence). This CDR3 has 15 residues. The ends were cut back, 3 bases at V and 4 bases at J, with 15 bases in the middle. As DNA, the CDR3 is TGTGCCAGTAGTATGGAAGGGGCAGGTCCCTATGGCTACACCTTC. Protein sequence: CASSMEGAGPYGYTF.

This CDR3 reads CASSAEGGWTEAFF. In DNA, the CDR3 is TGTGCCAGCAGCGCCGAGGGGGGCTGGACTGAAGCTTTCTTT. This sequence joins TRBV9 and TRBJ1-1; TRBD1 is a possible D gene (6 bases). This CDR3 region has 14 residues. The V gene lost 3 bases and the J gene lost 5 bases, with 14 bases spanning the gap. CDR1 is SGDLS and CDR2 is YYNGEE in the germline V gene.

The chain combines TRBV18 with TRBJ1-6, with D possibly matching TRBD1 (6 bases). Per the germline V gene, CDR1 is KGHSH and CDR2 is LQKENI. The CDR3 runs to 15 residues. Trimming pared 0 bases from V and 8 bases from J, leaving 11 bases between. Here the CDR3 DNA reads TGTGCCAGCTCACCACCCCAGGGGCAGGATTCACCCCTCCACTTT. This codes for CASSPPQGQDSPLHF.

The chain couples TRBV30 to TRBJ2-1; no definite D call. V shed 1 base and J shed 7 bases, with 14 bases lying between them. This CDR3 region has 14 residues. The germline CDR1 and CDR2 sequences are GTSNPN and SVGIG (reference sequence). The CDR3 is CAWSEARFRNEQFF. CDR3 bases: TGTGCCTGGAGTGAAGCTAGGTTCAGGAATGAGCAGTTCTTC.

V gene TRBV7-8 combines with J gene TRBJ1-4; D remains unclear. CDR3 length: 14 amino acids. CDR1 is SGHVS, CDR2 FQNEAQ, per germline. Trimming cost V 5 bases and J 7 bases, with 14 bases left between them. Here the CDR3 reads CASSPARTSEKLFF. CDR3 nucleotide sequence: TGTGCCAGCAGCCCGGCCCGGACGAGTGAAAAACTGTTTTTT.

The chain couples TRBV7-9 to TRBJ1-3; D remains unclear. This CDR3 region has 12 residues. V lost 5 bases and J 6 bases, leaving 8 bases between the germline ends. Germline V gene lookup returns CDR1 SEHNR and CDR2 FQNEAQ (reference sequence). CDR3 loop: CASSPNLNTIYF. The CDR3 DNA follows: TGTGCCAGCAGCCCTAACTTAAACACCATATATTTT. Complete variable domain (other parts from reference TRBV7-9 and TRBJ1-3): DTGVSQNPRHKITKRGQNVTFRCDPISEHNRLYWYRQTLGQGPEFLTYFQNEAQLEKSRLLSDRFSAERPKGSFSTLEIQRTEQGDSAMYLCASSPNLNTIYFGEGSWLTVV.

This clone has more than one count but fewer than ten. The V gene is TRBV18, the J gene TRBJ1-1; D is unclear. This CDR3 has 15 amino acids. CDR1 KGHSH and CDR2 LQKENI come from the germline V gene. V lost 4 bases, J lost 1 base, and 13 bases lay in between. CDR3 loop: CASSLRTAANTEAFF. DNA for the CDR3: TGTGCCAGCTCACTTCGGACTGCGGCGAACACTGAAGCTTTCTTT. The full variable domain, its missing parts supplied by reference TRBV18 and TRBJ1-1, is NAGVMQNPRHLVRRRGQEARLRCSPMKGHSHVYWYRQLPEEGLKFMVYLQKENIIDESGMPKERFSAEFPKEGPSILRIQQVVRGDSAAYFCASSLRTAANTEAFFGQGTRLTVV.

This rearrangement joins TRBV5-1 to TRBJ2-3, with TRBD2 as a possible D gene (7 bases). The CDR3 runs 15 residues. Germline lookup yields CDR1 SGHRS and CDR2 YFSETQ. V lost 0 bases, J lost 2 bases, and 10 bases lay in between. CDR3 residues: CASSLGGGFTDTQYF. The CDR3 nucleotides are TGCGCCAGCAGCTTGGGGGGGGGCTTCACAGATACGCAGTATTTT.

The gene calls are TRBV27 and TRBJ2-7, with unresolved D. The CDR3 totals 13 residues. Trimming shortened V by 2 bases and J by 3 bases, and 8 bases separated the two germline ends. Germline CDR1 and CDR2: MNHEY and SMNVEV (reference sequence). For the CDR3, the DNA is TGTGCCAGCAGTTTAATAGGGAACTACGAGCAGTACTTC. Amino acid sequence: CASSLIGNYEQYF.

The rearrangement uses TRBV15 and TRBJ1-5; 9 nucleotides line up with TRBD1. The germline gives CDR1 LNHNV, CDR2 YYDKDF (reference sequence). This CDR3 has 14 residues. After removal of 1 base from V and 7 bases from J, the junction contained 2 bases not matched to a gene. CDR3 amino acids: CATSRGDREQPQHF. CDR3 DNA sequence: TGTGCCACCAGCAGAGGGGACAGGGAACAGCCCCAGCATTTT.

The rearrangement joins TRBV9 to TRBJ1-2; tentatively, D is TRBD1 (5 bases). This CDR3 contains 13 residues. V shed 0 bases and J shed 3 bases, with 6 bases lying between them. Germline values: CDR1 SGDLS, CDR2 YYNGEE. The CDR3 DNA is TGTGCCAGCAGCGTAGGGGGGGACTATGGCTACACCTTC. Amino acid sequence: CASSVGGDYGYTF.

CDR3 nucleotides: TGTGCCTCAGTCGAGAATCTGAACACTGAAGCTTTCTTT. This gives the protein CASVENLNTEAFF. The rearrangement links TRBV6-1 to TRBJ1-1; D ambiguous. The CDR3 loop spans 13 amino acids. V lost 11 bases and J lost 0, with 13 bases in between. Germline V lookup: CDR1 MNHNS, CDR2 SASEGT.

V is TRBV13 and J is TRBJ2-3; possible D gene TRBD2, 5 bases. This CDR3 comprises 15 residues. Germline CDR1 PRHDT, CDR2 FYEKMQ (reference sequence). V lost 7 bases and J lost 3, with 17 bases in between. CDR3 nucleotide sequence: TGTGCCAGCAAGGAAGGCGGGCCCTTGACAGATACGCAGTATTTT. Amino acids: CASKEGGPLTDTQYF.

The gene calls are TRBV29-1 and TRBJ1-1; TRBD1 might be the D (5 bases). Germline V gene data show CDR1 as SQVTM and CDR2 as ANQGSEA. The CDR3 extends over 15 amino acids. V lost 4 bases and J 5 bases, leaving 20 bases between the germline ends. The CDR3 sequence is CSVGHNRGPWTEAFF. CDR3 DNA: TGCAGCGTTGGGCATAATAGGGGCCCTTGGACTGAAGCTTTCTTT.

The chain uses TRBV7-9 and TRBJ2-3, with TRBD2 as a possible D gene (5 bases). V was trimmed by 5 bases and J by 0 bases, leaving 12 bases between them. Germline values: CDR1 SEHNR, CDR2 FQNEAQ (reference sequence). The CDR3 sequence is 15 residues long. The DNA of the CDR3 is TGTGCCAGCAGCCCCCCAGGACTTAGCACAGATACGCAGTATTTT. Residues: CASSPPGLSTDTQYF.

The rearrangement uses TRBV20-1 and TRBJ1-2, with D uncertain. CDR1 DFQATT and CDR2 SNEGSKA come from the germline V gene (reference sequence). Trimming took off 6 bases at V and 8 bases at J, with 10 bases between the two ends. This CDR3 is built from 10 residues. This CDR3 is CSAEEDGYTF. CDR3 sequence (DNA): TGCAGTGCAGAGGAGGACGGCTACACCTTC.

The CDR3 region has the DNA TGTGCCAGCAGCCCTGGTACATTCTATGGCTACACCTTC. Protein sequence: CASSPGTFYGYTF. The chain links TRBV11-2 to TRBJ1-2, with D unclear. The CDR3 runs 13 residues. Germline CDR1 and CDR2: SGHAT and FQNNGV. Trimming left V 5 bases short and J 4 bases short, with 11 bases between.

This rearrangement joins TRBV7-2 to TRBJ2-1; no clear D. Trimming took off 5 bases at V and 5 bases at J, with 7 bases between the two ends. This CDR3 region has 12 residues. Germline CDR1 and CDR2: SGHTA and FQGNSA. CDR3 region: CASSPPDNEQFF. The CDR3 nucleotides read TGTGCCAGCAGCCCCCCGGACAATGAGCAGTTCTTC.

The V call is TRBV4-1, the J call TRBJ2-3; a possible D gene is TRBD2 (6 bases). Trimming left V 4 bases short and J 4 bases short, with 18 bases between. There are 16 residues in the CDR3. Germline assignment: CDR1 MGHRA and CDR2 YSYEKL. CDR3 nucleotide sequence: TGCGCCAGCAGCCTCACCGGCGGGGTTTCTTCAGATACGCAGTATTTT. Its translation: CASSLTGGVSSDTQYF.

The chain couples TRBV30 to TRBJ1-5; 7 bases are a match to TRBD1. The CDR3 runs to 15 residues. V dropped 5 bases and J dropped 0; count of bases not matched to a gene: 7. The germline V gene encodes CDR1 GTSNPN and CDR2 SVGIG (reference sequence). CDR3 residues: CAWGDSLYSNQPQHF. The DNA for the CDR3 is TGTGCCTGGGGGGACAGCTTATATAGCAATCAGCCCCAGCATTTT.

The chain joins TRBV11-2 to TRBJ2-5; 9 bases match TRBD1. The germline CDR1 and CDR2 sequences are SGHAT and FQNNGV. V shed 5 bases and J 5 bases; nucleotides not matched to a gene: 3. The CDR3 runs to 13 residues. The CDR3 region is CASSRDREETQYF. In nucleotides, the CDR3 is TGTGCCAGCAGCCGGGACAGGGAGGAGACCCAGTACTTC.